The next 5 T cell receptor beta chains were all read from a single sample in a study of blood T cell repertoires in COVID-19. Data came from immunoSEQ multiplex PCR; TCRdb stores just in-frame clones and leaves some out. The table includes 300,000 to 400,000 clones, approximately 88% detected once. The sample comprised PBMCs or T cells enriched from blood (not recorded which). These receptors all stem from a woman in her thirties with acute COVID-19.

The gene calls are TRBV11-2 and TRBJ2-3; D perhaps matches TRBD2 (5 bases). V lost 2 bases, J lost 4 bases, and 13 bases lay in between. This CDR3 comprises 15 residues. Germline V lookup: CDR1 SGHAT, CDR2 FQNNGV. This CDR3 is CASSLSSGGSDTQYF. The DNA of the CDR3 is TGTGCCAGCAGCTTAAGCAGCGGTGGATCAGATACGCAGTATTTT. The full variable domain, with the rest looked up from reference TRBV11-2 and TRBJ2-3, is EAGVAQSPRYKIIEKRQSVAFWCNPISGHATLYWYQQILGQGPKLLIQFQNNGVVDDSQLPKDRFSAERLKGVDSTLKIQPAKLEDSAVYLCASSLSSGGSDTQYFGPGTRLTVL.

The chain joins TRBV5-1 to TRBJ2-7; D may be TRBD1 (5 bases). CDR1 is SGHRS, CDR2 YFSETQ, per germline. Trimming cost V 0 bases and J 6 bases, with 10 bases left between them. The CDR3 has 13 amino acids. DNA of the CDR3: TGCGCCAGCAGCTTGGACAGGACCCGCGAGCAGTACTTC. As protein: CASSLDRTREQYF.

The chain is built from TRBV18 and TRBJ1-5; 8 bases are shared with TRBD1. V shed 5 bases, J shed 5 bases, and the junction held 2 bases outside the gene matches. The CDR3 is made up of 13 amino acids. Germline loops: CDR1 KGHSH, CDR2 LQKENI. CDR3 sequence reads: CASSAGGYQPQHF. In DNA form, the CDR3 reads TGTGCCAGCTCAGCAGGGGGCTATCAGCCCCAGCATTTT.

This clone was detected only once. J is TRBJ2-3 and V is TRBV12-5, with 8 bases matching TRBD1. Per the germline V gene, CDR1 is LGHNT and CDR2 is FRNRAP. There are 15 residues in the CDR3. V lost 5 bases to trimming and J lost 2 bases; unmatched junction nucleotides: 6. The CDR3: CASGLPGQDTDTQYF. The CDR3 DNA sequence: TGTGCTAGTGGTCTACCGGGACAGGACACAGATACGCAGTATTTT.

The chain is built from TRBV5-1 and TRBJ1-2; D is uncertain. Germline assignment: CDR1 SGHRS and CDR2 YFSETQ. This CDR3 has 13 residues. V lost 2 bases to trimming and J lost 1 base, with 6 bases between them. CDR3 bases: TGCGCCAGCAGCTTCTCAGTTAACTATGGCTACACCTTC. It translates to CASSFSVNYGYTF.